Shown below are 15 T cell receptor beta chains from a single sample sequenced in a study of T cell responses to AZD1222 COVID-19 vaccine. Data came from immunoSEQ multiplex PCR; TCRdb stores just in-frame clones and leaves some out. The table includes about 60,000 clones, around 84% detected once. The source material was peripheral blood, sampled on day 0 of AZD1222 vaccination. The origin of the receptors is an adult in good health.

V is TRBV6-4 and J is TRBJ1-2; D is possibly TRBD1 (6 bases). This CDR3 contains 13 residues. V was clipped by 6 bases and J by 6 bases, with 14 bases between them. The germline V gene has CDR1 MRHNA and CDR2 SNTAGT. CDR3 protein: CASRNREGDGYTF. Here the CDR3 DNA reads TGTGCCAGCAGGAACAGGGAAGGGGATGGCTACACCTTC.

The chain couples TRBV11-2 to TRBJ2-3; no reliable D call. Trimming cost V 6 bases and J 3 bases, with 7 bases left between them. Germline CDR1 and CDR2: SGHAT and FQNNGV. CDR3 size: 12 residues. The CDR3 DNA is TGTGCCAGCAGTCTAGGGACAGATACGCAGTATTTT. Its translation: CASSLGTDTQYF.

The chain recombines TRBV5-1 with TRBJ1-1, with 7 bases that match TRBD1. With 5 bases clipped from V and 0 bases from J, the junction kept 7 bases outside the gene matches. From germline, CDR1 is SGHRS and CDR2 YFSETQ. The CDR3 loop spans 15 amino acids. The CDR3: CASSIGQAMNTEAFF. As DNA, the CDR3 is TGCGCCAGCAGTATCGGACAGGCTATGAACACTGAAGCTTTCTTT.

The CDR3 nucleotides read TGCGCCAGCAGCCAAGATTACCTTAGCGGGGACTTTTTAGAGCAGTACTTC. Its protein product is CASSQDYLSGDFLEQYF. This chain uses TRBV4-3 with TRBJ2-7; 8 bases fit TRBD2. The V and J ends lost 0 bases and 7 bases, in that order; junction bases with no gene match: 14. The germline CDR1 and CDR2 sequences are LGHNA and YSLEER. This CDR3 contains 17 residues.

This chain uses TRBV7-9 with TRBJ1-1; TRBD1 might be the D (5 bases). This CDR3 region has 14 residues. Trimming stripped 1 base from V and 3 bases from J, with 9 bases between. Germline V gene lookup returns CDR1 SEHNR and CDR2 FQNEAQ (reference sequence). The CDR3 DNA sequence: TGTGCCAGCAGCTTAGTCGACAGCTACACTGAAGCTTTCTTT. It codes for CASSLVDSYTEAFF.

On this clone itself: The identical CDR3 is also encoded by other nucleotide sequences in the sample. DNA of the CDR3: TGCGCCAGCAGCTTGGTGCAGGGACCCTACGAGCAGTACTTC. Translated: CASSLVQGPYEQYF. The rearrangement uses TRBV5-1 and TRBJ2-7; either TRBD1 or TRBD2 may fit D (5 bases each). The germline CDR1 and CDR2 sequences are SGHRS and YFSETQ. The germline V and J ends were trimmed by 0 bases and 2 bases, with 9 bases remaining between them. The CDR3 contains 14 residues.

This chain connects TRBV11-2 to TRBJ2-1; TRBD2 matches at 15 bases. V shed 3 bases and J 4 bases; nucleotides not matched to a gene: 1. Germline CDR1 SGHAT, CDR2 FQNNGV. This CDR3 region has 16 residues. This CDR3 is CASSFGLAGGYNEQFF. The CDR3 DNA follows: TGTGCCAGCAGCTTCGGACTAGCGGGGGGGTACAATGAGCAGTTCTTC.

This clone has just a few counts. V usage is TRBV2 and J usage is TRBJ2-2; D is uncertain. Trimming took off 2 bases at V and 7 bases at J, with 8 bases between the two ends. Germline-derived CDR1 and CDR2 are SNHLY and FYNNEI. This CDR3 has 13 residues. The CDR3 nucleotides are TGTGCCAGCAGTGAACAGTCCGGCGGGGAGCTGTTTTTT. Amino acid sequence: CASSEQSGGELFF.

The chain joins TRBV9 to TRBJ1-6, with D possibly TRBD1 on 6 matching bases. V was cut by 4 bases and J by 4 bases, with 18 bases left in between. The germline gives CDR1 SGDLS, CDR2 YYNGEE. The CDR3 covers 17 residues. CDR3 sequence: CASSTEVGGNYNSPLHF. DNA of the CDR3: TGTGCCAGCAGCACCGAGGTAGGGGGGAATTATAATTCACCCCTCCACTTT.

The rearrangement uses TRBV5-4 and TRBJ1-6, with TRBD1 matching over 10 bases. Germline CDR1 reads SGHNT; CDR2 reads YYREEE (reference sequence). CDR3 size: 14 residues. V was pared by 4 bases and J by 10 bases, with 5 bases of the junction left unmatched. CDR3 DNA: TGTGCCAGCAGCCGGGACAGGGGTGACTCACCCCTCCACTTT. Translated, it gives CASSRDRGDSPLHF.

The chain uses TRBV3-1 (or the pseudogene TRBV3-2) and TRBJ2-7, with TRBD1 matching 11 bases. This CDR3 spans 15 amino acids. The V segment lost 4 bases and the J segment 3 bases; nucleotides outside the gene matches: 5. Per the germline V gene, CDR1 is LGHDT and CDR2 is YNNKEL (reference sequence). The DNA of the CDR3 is TGTGCCAGCAGCCTCTGGGACAGGGGGGGCTACGAGCAGTACTTC. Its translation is CASSLWDRGGYEQYF.

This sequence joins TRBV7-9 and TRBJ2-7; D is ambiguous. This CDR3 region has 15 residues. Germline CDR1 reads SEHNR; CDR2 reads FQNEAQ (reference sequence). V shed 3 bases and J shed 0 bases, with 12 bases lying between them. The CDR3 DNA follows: TGTGCCAGCAGCTTCGGCGACATCCGCTCCTACGAGCAGTACTTC. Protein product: CASSFGDIRSYEQYF.

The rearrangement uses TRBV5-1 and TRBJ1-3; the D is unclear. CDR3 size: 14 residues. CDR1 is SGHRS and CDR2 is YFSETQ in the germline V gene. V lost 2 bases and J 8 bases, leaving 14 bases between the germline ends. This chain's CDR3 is CASSFGQRDDTIYF. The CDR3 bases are TGCGCCAGCAGCTTTGGGCAGCGTGATGACACCATATATTTT. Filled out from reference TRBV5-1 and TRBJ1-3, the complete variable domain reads KAGVTQTPRYLIKTRGQQVTLSCSPISGHRSVSWYQQTPGQGLQFLFEYFSETQRNKGNFPGRFSGRQFSNSRSEMNVSTLELGDSALYLCASSFGQRDDTIYFGEGSWLTVV.

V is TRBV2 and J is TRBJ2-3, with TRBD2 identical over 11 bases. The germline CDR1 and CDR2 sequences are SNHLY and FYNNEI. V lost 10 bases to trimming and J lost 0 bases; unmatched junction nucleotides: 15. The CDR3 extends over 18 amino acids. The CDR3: CAIVPTSGGLTSTDTQYF. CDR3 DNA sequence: TGTGCCATTGTCCCTACTAGCGGGGGTCTAACTAGCACAGATACGCAGTATTTT.

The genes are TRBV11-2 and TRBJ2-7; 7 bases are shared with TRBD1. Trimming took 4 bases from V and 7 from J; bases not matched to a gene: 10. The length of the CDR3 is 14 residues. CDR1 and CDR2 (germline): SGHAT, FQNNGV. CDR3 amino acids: CASSWGQNLKEQYF. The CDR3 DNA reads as TGTGCCAGCAGCTGGGGACAGAACCTTAAGGAGCAGTACTTC.